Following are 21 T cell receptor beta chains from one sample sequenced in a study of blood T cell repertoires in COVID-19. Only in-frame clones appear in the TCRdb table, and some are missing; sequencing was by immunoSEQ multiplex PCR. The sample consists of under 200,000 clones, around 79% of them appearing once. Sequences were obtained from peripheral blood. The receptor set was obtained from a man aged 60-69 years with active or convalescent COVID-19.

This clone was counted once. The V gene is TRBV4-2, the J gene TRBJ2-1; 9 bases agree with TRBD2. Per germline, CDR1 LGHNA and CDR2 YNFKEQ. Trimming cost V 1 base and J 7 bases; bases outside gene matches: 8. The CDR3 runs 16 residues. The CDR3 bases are TGTGCCAGCAGCCAAGTCGGGACTAGCAGTCTGAATGAGCAGTTCTTC. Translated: CASSQVGTSSLNEQFF.

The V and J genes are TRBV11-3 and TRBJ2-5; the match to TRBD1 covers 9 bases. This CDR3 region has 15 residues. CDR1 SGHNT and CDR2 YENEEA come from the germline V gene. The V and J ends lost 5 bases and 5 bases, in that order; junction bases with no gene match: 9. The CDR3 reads CASSPQGQGGETQYF. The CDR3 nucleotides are TGTGCCAGCAGCCCACAGGGACAGGGAGGGGAGACCCAGTACTTC.

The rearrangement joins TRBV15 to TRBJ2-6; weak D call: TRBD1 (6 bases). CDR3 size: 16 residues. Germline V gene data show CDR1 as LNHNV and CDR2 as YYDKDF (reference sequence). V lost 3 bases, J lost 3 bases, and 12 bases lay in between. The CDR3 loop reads CATSRGHSLGANVLTF. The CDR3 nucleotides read TGTGCCACCAGCAGGGGACACTCGCTTGGGGCCAACGTCCTGACTTTC.

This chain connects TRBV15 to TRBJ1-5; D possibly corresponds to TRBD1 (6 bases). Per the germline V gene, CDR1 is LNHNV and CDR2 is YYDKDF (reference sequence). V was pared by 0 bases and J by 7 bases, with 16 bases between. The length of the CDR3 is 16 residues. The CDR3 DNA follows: TGTGCCACCAGCAGAGATTCTAAATTCAGGGGACAGCCCCAGCATTTT. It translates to CATSRDSKFRGQPQHF.

CDR3 sequence (DNA): TGTGCCATCAGTGAGTCGGAGGATGGCTACACCTTC. Its protein product is CAISESEDGYTF. The rearrangement links TRBV10-3 to TRBJ1-2; D not resolved. This CDR3 is 12 amino acids long. Trimming removed 0 bases at V and 6 bases at J, with 5 bases between. From germline, CDR1 is ENHRY and CDR2 SYGVKD.

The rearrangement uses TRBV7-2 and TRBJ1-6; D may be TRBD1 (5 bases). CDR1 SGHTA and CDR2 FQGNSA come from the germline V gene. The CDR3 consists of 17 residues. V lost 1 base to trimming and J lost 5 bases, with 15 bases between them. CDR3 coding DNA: TGTGCCAGCAGCTTAGGAGCAGGGTTTAGGGATAATTCACCCCTCCACTTT. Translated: CASSLGAGFRDNSPLHF. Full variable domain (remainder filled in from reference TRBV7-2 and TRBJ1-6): GAGVSQSPSNKVTEKGKDVELRCDPISGHTALYWYRQSLGQGLEFLIYFQGNSAPDKSGLPSDRFSAERTGGSVSTLTIQRTQQEDSAVYLCASSLGAGFRDNSPLHFGNGTRLTVT.

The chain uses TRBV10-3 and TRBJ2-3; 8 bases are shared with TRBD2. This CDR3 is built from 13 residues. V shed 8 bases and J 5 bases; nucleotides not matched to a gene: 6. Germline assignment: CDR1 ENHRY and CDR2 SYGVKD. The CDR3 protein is CAIRGLVGDTQYF. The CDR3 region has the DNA TGTGCCATCCGGGGACTAGTAGGAGATACGCAGTATTTT.

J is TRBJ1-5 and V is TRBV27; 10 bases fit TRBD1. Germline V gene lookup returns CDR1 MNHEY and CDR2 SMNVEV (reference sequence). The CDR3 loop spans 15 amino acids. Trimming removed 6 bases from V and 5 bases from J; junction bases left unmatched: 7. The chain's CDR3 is CASRKSTGGYQPQHF. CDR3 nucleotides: TGTGCCAGCAGGAAATCGACAGGGGGCTATCAGCCCCAGCATTTT.

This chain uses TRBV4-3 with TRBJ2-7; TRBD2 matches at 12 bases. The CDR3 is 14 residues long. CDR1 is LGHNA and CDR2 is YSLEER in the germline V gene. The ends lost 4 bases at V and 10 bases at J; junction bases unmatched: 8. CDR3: CASSPGLAGQDQYF. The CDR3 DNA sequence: TGCGCCAGCAGCCCCGGACTAGCGGGACAGGATCAGTACTTC.

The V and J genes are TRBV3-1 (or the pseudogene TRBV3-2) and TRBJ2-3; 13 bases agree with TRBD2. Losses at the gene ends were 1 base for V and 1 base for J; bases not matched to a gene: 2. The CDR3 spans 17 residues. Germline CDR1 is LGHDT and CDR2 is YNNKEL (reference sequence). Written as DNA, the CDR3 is TGTGCCAGCAGCCAAGGGACTAGCGGGAGTGGCACAGATACGCAGTATTTT. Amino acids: CASSQGTSGSGTDTQYF.

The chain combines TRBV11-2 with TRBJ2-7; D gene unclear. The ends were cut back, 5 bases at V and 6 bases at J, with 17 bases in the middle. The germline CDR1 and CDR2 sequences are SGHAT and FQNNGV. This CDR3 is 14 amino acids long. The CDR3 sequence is CASSPDPGMIEQYF. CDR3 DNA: TGTGCCAGCAGCCCAGATCCAGGCATGATCGAGCAGTACTTC.

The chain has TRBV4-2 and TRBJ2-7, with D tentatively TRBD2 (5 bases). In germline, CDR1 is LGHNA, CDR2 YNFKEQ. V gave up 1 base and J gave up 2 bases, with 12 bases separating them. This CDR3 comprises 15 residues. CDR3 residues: CASSQVDFQPYEQYF. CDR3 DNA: TGTGCCAGCAGCCAAGTGGACTTCCAACCCTACGAGCAGTACTTC.

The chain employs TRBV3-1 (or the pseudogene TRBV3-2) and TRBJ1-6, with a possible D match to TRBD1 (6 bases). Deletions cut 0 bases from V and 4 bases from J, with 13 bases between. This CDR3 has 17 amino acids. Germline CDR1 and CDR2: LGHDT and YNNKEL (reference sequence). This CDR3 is CASSQDPRQVYNSPLHF. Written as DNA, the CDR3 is TGTGCCAGCAGCCAAGATCCTCGACAGGTTTATAATTCACCCCTCCACTTT.

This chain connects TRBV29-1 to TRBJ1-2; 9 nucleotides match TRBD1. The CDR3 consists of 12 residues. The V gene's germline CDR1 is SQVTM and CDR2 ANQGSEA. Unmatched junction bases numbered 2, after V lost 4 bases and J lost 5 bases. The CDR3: CSVGDRGYGYTF. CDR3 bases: TGCAGCGTTGGAGACAGGGGGTATGGCTACACCTTC.

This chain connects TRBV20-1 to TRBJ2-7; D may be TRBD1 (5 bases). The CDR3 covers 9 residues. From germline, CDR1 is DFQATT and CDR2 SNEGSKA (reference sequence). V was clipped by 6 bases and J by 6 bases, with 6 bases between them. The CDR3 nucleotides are TGCAGTGCGGGGCCCGAGCAGTACTTC. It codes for CSAGPEQYF.

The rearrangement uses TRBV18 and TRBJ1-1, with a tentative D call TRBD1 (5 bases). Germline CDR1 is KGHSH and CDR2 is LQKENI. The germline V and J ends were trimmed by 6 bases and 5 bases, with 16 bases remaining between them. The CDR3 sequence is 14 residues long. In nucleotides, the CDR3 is TGTGCCAGCTCCCCGGCGGGGGGGAGAACTGAAGCTTTCTTT. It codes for CASSPAGGRTEAFF.

The CDR3 nucleotides are TGTGCCAGCACCCCACTAGCGGTCTCCTACGAGCAGTACTTC. Amino acids: CASTPLAVSYEQYF. The chain employs TRBV28 and TRBJ2-7; 8 nucleotides line up with TRBD2. This CDR3 is built from 14 residues. Germline values: CDR1 MDHEN, CDR2 SYDVKM. The trim removed 7 bases at V and 0 bases at J, leaving 5 bases unmatched. The whole variable domain, remainder taken from reference TRBV28 and TRBJ2-7, is DVKVTQSSRYLVKRTGEKVFLECVQDMDHENMFWYRQDPGLGLRLIYFSYDVKMKEKGDIPEGYSVSREKKERFSLILESASTNQTSMYLCASTPLAVSYEQYFGPGTRLTVT.

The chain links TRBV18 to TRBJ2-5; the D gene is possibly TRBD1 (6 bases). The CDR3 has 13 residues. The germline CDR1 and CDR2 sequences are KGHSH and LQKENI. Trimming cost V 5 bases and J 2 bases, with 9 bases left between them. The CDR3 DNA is TGTGCCAGCTCAACAGGGAATCAAGAGACCCAGTACTTC. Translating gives CASSTGNQETQYF.

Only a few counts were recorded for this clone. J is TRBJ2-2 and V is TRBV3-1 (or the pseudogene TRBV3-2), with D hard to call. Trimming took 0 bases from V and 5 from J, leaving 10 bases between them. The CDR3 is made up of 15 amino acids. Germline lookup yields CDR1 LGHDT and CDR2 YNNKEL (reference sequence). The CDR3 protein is CASSQDLLRTGELFF. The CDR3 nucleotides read TGTGCCAGCAGCCAAGATTTATTGAGGACCGGGGAGCTGTTTTTT.

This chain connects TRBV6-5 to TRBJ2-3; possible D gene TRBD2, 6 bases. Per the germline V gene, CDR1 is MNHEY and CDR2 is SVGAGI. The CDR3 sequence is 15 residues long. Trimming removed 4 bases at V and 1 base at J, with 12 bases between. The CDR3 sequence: CASSSPGGGTDTQYF. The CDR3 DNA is TGTGCCAGCAGTTCCCCAGGCGGGGGCACAGATACGCAGTATTTT.

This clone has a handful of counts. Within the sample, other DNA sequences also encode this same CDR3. CDR3 in amino acids: CASSFARQQETQYF. As DNA, the CDR3 is TGTGCCAGCAGTTTCGCCAGGCAGCAAGAGACCCAGTACTTC. The V call is TRBV28, the J call TRBJ2-5; no definite D call. The ends were cut back, 3 bases at V and 2 bases at J, with 10 bases in the middle. Germline V CDR1 and CDR2: MDHEN, SYDVKM. CDR3 length: 14 residues.